This T cell receptor (beta chain) was recovered during a study of OX40 agonist ivuxolimab in advanced cancers. Overall study context: Patients in the trial were receiving intravenous ivuxolimab every 2 weeks, at doses of 0.01 to 10 mg/kg.

TCRdb's copy holds only in-frame clones and misses some; the assay was immunoSEQ multiplex PCR. The table has about 19,000 clones, nearly 70% seen once. This TCR came from an adult with an advanced solid tumor such as melanoma, head and neck, liver or kidney cancer. Source: CD4+ or CD8+ T cells sorted from blood, taken in a trial of the OX40 agonist ivuxolimab.

The CDR3 loop reads CASSLLDRPSEDGYTF. In DNA form, the CDR3 reads TGTGCCAGCAGCTTACTCGACCGGCCTAGTGAAGATGGCTACACCTTC. The chain links TRBV7-2 to TRBJ1-2; D call uncertain. Trimming took 2 bases from V and 6 from J, leaving 19 bases between them. There are 16 residues in the CDR3. Germline V gene data show CDR1 as SGHTA and CDR2 as FQGNSA.